This T cell receptor (beta chain) derives from a study of blood T cell repertoires in COVID-19. Looking at the study overall: PBMCs, B-cell-depleted T cells, or T cells provided the cDNA or gDNA that made up the material.

Authors' processing steps: Reference gene primer amplification in the assay estimated nucleated cell counts. Some clones are missing from TCRdb's copy, which holds only in-frame ones; the method was immunoSEQ multiplex PCR. The D gene and trimming were derived from the DNA, and the V and J assignments and clone size from that table. The profile shows around 500,000 clones, around 89% of them singletons. Cohorts were assigned according to the clinical history that participants reported. Donors in Cohort 3 counted as recovered after two negative PCRs, clearance, or symptom resolution. This clone was seen a single time. Other DNA sequences in the same sample also yield this CDR3. Trimming removed 6 bases from V and 1 base from J, with 9 bases in between. The CDR3 loop spans 13 amino acids. Germline V gene sequence: CDR1 MNHEY, CDR2 SVGAGI.

V usage is TRBV6-5 and J usage is TRBJ1-1; unclear D gene. The receptor was derived from a woman aged 40 to 55 who had recovered from COVID-19. Sequencing was carried out using PBMCs or T cells enriched from blood (not recorded which). This CDR3 is CASSRTANTEAFF. The CDR3 DNA reads as TGTGCCAGCAGCCGGACTGCGAACACTGAAGCTTTCTTT.